This T cell receptor beta chain was documented in a study of regulatory T cells in long-lasting Graves disease. For the study at large: Less than 3 months of antithyroid drugs had been taken by newly diagnosed Graves' patients. Study-level results: When disease was persistent, TRBV28, TRBJ1-2 and TRBJ2-5 were the favored segments. Researchers examined only peripheral blood and not thyroid tissue.

Time point specified: newly diagnosed GD, antithyroid drugs for less than 3 months. PBMC-derived RNA was used for the TCR library. V dropped 4 bases and J dropped 0; count of bases not matched to a gene: 6. The CDR3 covers 16 residues. Per the germline V gene, CDR1 is MGHRA and CDR2 is YSYEKL. This clonotype was counted only a few times. Its antigen remains unidentified. CDR3-region Arm-PCR and iRepertoire HTBI primers produced the TCR beta libraries. TCRdb passed the multiplex PCR reads through MiXCR, listing each CDR3 protein once. The sample has about half a million distinct CDR3 sequences; around 11% are singletons. This sample also appeared in a second study, on T cells in Graves' hyperthyroidism and ophthalmopathy.

The TCR was taken from a woman younger than 45 with Graves disease. The sample here was peripheral blood mononuclear cells (PBMCs), taken at new diagnosis, from a patient treated with antithyroid drugs. The chain combines TRBV4-1 with TRBJ1-5, with 7 bases lining up with TRBD1. The DNA for the CDR3 is TGCGCCAGCAGCCCCCCCGGGACAGATAGCAATCAGCCCCAGCATTTT. This codes for CASSPPGTDSNQPQHF.